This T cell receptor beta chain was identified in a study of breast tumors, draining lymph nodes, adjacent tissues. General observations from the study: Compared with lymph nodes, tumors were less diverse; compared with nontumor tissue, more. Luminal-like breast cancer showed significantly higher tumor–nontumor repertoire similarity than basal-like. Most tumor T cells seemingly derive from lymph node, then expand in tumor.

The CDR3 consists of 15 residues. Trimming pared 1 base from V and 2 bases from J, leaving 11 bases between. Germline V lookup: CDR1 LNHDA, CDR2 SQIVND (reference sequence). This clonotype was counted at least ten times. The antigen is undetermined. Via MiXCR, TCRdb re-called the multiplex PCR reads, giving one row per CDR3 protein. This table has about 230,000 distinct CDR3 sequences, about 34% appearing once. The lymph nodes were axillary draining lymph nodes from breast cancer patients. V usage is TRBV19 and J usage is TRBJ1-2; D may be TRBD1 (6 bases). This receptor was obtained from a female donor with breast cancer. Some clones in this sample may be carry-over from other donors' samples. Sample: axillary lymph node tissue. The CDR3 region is CASSIGGGGNYGYTF. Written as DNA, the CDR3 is TGTGCCAGTAGTATAGGTGGAGGGGGAAACTATGGCTACACCTTC. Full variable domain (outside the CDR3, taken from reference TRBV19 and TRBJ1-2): DGGITQSPKYLFRKEGQNVTLSCEQNLNHDAMYWYRQDPGQGLRLIYYSQIVNDFQKGDIAEGYSVSREKKESFPLTVTSAQKNPTAFYLCASSIGGGGNYGYTFGSGTRLTVV.